These 22 T cell receptor beta chains originate from one sample sequenced in a study of technical replicates of blood from several donors. TCRdb's table, derived via immunoSEQ multiplex PCR, lists solely in-frame clones and lacks some. The sample holds around 69,000 clones, approximately 83% seen once. What was sequenced was PBMCs. These receptors were taken from a human donor in good health. Some clones in this sample may be carry-over from other donors' samples.

The gene calls are TRBV7-9 and TRBJ2-7; TRBD2 matches at 8 bases. CDR1 is SEHNR, CDR2 FQNEAQ, per germline (reference sequence). This CDR3 is built from 15 residues. V lost 1 base, J lost 2 bases, and 4 bases stayed unmatched. The CDR3 reads CASSLGDSGTYEQYF. For the CDR3, the DNA is TGTGCCAGCAGCTTAGGAGATAGCGGGACCTACGAGCAGTACTTC.

V usage is TRBV9 and J usage is TRBJ1-2; D gene ambiguous. This CDR3 is built from 14 residues. CDR1 is SGDLS and CDR2 is YYNGEE in the germline V gene. Trimming left V 2 bases short and J 7 bases short, with 15 bases between. The CDR3 is CASSVNERRGGYTF. The CDR3 DNA is TGTGCCAGCAGCGTTAACGAGAGGCGTGGTGGCTACACCTTC.

The chain carries TRBV11-2 and TRBJ2-3; D is unresolved. The V gene lost 4 bases and the J gene lost 1 base, with 6 bases spanning the gap. Per the germline V gene, CDR1 is SGHAT and CDR2 is FQNNGV. The CDR3 totals 13 residues. CDR3 nucleotides: TGTGCCAGCAGCTATCTCGGCACAGATACGCAGTATTTT. As protein: CASSYLGTDTQYF.

This rearrangement joins TRBV4-3 to TRBJ2-5; D is perhaps TRBD2 (6 bases). The length of the CDR3 is 15 residues. CDR1 is LGHNA, CDR2 YSLEER, per germline. Trimming took 5 bases from V and 3 from J, leaving 16 bases between them. CDR3 amino acids: CASSAGLGSEETQYF. CDR3 nucleotide sequence: TGCGCCAGCAGCGCGGGACTTGGGTCCGAAGAGACCCAGTACTTC.

This clone was seen once. The chain combines TRBV7-2 with TRBJ2-5; D ambiguous. In germline, CDR1 is SGHTA, CDR2 FQGNSA. The CDR3 sequence is 14 residues long. Trimming cost V 1 base and J 1 base, with 7 bases left between them. CDR3: CASSLVPFQETQYF. The CDR3 DNA reads as TGTGCCAGCAGCTTAGTTCCGTTCCAAGAGACCCAGTACTTC.

CDR3 region: CASSLRSGIIETQYF. CDR3 DNA sequence: TGTGCCAGCAGCCTACGTAGCGGGATAATAGAGACCCAGTACTTC. The chain is built from TRBV7-8 and TRBJ2-5; TRBD2 agrees at 8 bases. V was clipped by 5 bases and J by 4 bases; unmatched bases: 9. Germline V gene data show CDR1 as SGHVS and CDR2 as FQNEAQ. The CDR3 has 15 residues.

This rearrangement joins TRBV21-1 to TRBJ2-7; TRBD1 is taken as the D call from the table, unchecked against the DNA. TRBV21-1 counts as a pseudogene. This CDR3 is 16 amino acids long. The CDR3 bases are TGTGCCAGCAGCAAAGAGCTTCGGGACATCTCCTACGAGCAGTACTTC. Protein: CASSKELRDISYEQYF.

This clone was seen more than once but under ten times. J is TRBJ1-2 and V is TRBV10-2; 10 nucleotides agree with TRBD1. The CDR3 consists of 15 residues. The germline V gene encodes CDR1 WSHSY and CDR2 SAAADI. The junction had 5 bases not matched to a gene; V was cut back by 5 bases and J by 2 bases. The CDR3 sequence is CASSRQGAENYGYTF. CDR3 DNA sequence: TGCGCCAGCAGTCGACAGGGGGCTGAGAACTATGGCTACACCTTC.

This chain uses TRBV4-3 with TRBJ2-2; perhaps TRBD2 as D (5 bases). The CDR3 covers 16 residues. Deletions cut 0 bases from V and 6 bases from J, with 14 bases between. Per the germline V gene, CDR1 is LGHNA and CDR2 is YSLEER. CDR3 sequence reads: CASSQEGGRRAGELFF. In nucleotides, the CDR3 is TGCGCCAGCAGCCAAGAAGGCGGGCGGCGGGCCGGGGAGCTGTTTTTT.

This clone occurred once. The gene calls are TRBV7-9 and TRBJ2-1, with 9 nucleotides matching TRBD1. Germline CDR1 SEHNR, CDR2 FQNEAQ (reference sequence). V dropped 4 bases and J dropped 9; count of bases not matched to a gene: 10. CDR3 length: 15 amino acids. The CDR3 DNA sequence: TGTGCCAGCAGCTCTAACCGGGACAGGGATCGTGAGCAGTTCTTC. This translates into CASSSNRDRDREQFF.

The chain uses TRBV29-1 and TRBJ1-3; no definite D call. Germline CDR1 reads SQVTM; CDR2 reads ANQGSEA. This CDR3 comprises 11 residues. V was clipped by 7 bases and J by 4 bases, with 8 bases between them. Here the CDR3 DNA reads TGCAGCGGCAACCAGGGAAACACCATATATTTT. Translated, it gives CSGNQGNTIYF.

This clone was observed a few times. This chain connects TRBV4-1 to TRBJ1-2, with a tentative D call TRBD1 (6 bases). The germline CDR1 and CDR2 sequences are MGHRA and YSYEKL. With 4 bases removed from V and 0 bases from J, the gap between germline ends came to 9 bases. This CDR3 has 14 residues. DNA for the CDR3: TGCGCCAGCAGCCCGGGGGGCACTAACTATGGCTACACCTTC. Translating it yields CASSPGGTNYGYTF.

V and J are TRBV7-9 and TRBJ1-1; D uncertain. Germline values: CDR1 SEHNR, CDR2 FQNEAQ (reference sequence). Trimming took off 5 bases at V and 5 bases at J, with 15 bases between the two ends. This CDR3 contains 14 residues. This chain's CDR3 is CASSLWDGGTEAFF. The DNA of the CDR3 is TGTGCCAGCAGCCTTTGGGATGGAGGGACTGAAGCTTTCTTT.

The gene calls are TRBV5-1 and TRBJ2-3; the D gene is possibly TRBD2 (7 bases). The CDR3 runs 14 residues. V was shortened by 5 bases and J by 4 bases, with 14 bases between the two germline ends. The germline gives CDR1 SGHRS, CDR2 YFSETQ. The CDR3 region is CASRAGARADTQYF. For the CDR3, the DNA is TGCGCCAGCAGGGCGGGGGCGAGAGCAGATACGCAGTATTTT. Using reference TRBV5-1 and TRBJ2-3 for the parts outside the CDR3, the full variable domain is KAGVTQTPRYLIKTRGQQVTLSCSPISGHRSVSWYQQTPGQGLQFLFEYFSETQRNKGNFPGRFSGRQFSNSRSEMNVSTLELGDSALYLCASRAGARADTQYFGPGTRLTVL.

The V call is TRBV6-5, the J call TRBJ1-1; 7 nucleotides align to TRBD1. J lost 2 bases, V lost 5 bases, and 8 bases had no gene match. The CDR3 totals 15 residues. Looked up from germline, CDR1 is MNHEY and CDR2 is SVGAGI. The CDR3 DNA reads TGTGCCAGCAGTCCACTTGGGACAGTTAACACTGAAGCTTTCTTT. This gives the protein CASSPLGTVNTEAFF.

The chain uses TRBV7-9 and TRBJ2-7; D not resolved. The CDR3 consists of 13 residues. The V gene's germline CDR1 is SEHNR and CDR2 FQNEAQ (reference sequence). Trimming left V 6 bases short and J 0 bases short, with 9 bases between. CDR3 nucleotides: TGTGCCAGCAGGCCAGCGCACTCCTACGAGCAGTACTTC. Its protein product is CASRPAHSYEQYF.

The DNA for the CDR3 is TGTGCCAGCAGTTCCGGGGGCGGGGGTCTCTACGAGCAGTACTTC. Translated, it gives CASSSGGGGLYEQYF. The gene calls are TRBV27 and TRBJ2-7; TRBD2 might be the D (7 bases). V shed 4 bases and J shed 3 bases, with 16 bases lying between them. Germline CDR1 reads MNHEY; CDR2 reads SMNVEV (reference sequence). The CDR3 loop spans 15 amino acids.

The sample holds a few counts of this clone. The chain recombines TRBV5-4 with TRBJ1-1; 7 positions match TRBD1. The CDR3 is 12 amino acids. CDR1 and CDR2 from the germline V gene are SGHNT and YYREEE (reference sequence). The J segment lost 6 bases and the V segment lost 6 bases, leaving 5 bases of the junction unmatched. Here the CDR3 reads CASIDGTAEAFF. In DNA form, the CDR3 reads TGTGCCAGCATCGACGGGACAGCTGAAGCTTTCTTT. Full variable domain (rest looked up from reference TRBV5-4 and TRBJ1-1): ETGVTQSPTHLIKTRGQQVTLRCSSQSGHNTVSWYQQALGQGPQFIFQYYREEENGRGNFPPRFSGLQFPNYSSELNVNALELDDSALYLCASIDGTAEAFFGQGTRLTVV.

V gene TRBV19 combines with J gene TRBJ1-5; TRBD1 is a possible D gene (6 bases). Germline-derived CDR1 and CDR2 are LNHDA and SQIVND (reference sequence). Trimming removed 7 bases at V and 0 bases at J, with 13 bases between. The length of the CDR3 is 15 residues. The CDR3 region has the DNA TGTGCCAGTAACCCTAGGGGGAATAGCAATCAGCCCCAGCATTTT. It yields the protein CASNPRGNSNQPQHF.

CDR3 DNA sequence: TGTGCCAGTACGACAGGGAACACCGGGGAGCTGTTTTTT. Protein sequence: CASTTGNTGELFF. The V call is TRBV19, the J call TRBJ2-2, with D possibly TRBD1 on 6 matching bases. The CDR3 covers 13 residues. Trimming cost V 7 bases and J 1 base, with 7 bases left between them. From germline, CDR1 is LNHDA and CDR2 SQIVND (reference sequence).

The rearrangement uses TRBV7-2 and TRBJ2-7; no clear D. CDR1 SGHTA and CDR2 FQGNSA come from the germline V gene. This CDR3 has 13 amino acids. V gave up 4 bases and J gave up 1 base, with 8 bases separating them. CDR3 coding DNA: TGTGCCAGCAGCTCGACTGCATCCTACGAGCAGTACTTC. As protein: CASSSTASYEQYF.

The chain is built from TRBV14 and TRBJ2-7, with 7 bases that match TRBD2. The CDR3 covers 15 residues. V shed 1 base and J 2 bases; nucleotides not matched to a gene: 5. Germline assignment: CDR1 SGHDN and CDR2 FVKESK. CDR3 region: CASSQGGGWTYEQYF. In DNA, the CDR3 is TGTGCCAGCAGCCAAGGGGGAGGGTGGACCTACGAGCAGTACTTC.